The 18 T cell receptor beta chains presented below share a single source sample, sequenced in a study of identical twins. In TCRdb, the 5' RACE reads were re-called with MiXCR into one record per CDR3 protein. The table includes fewer than 250,000 distinct CDR3 sequences, around 15% detected once. These data are also associated with another study on T cells expressing NK-cell markers.

The source material was CD8+ T cells sorted from blood. These receptors all come from a woman aged 18 to 35 in good health.

V usage is TRBV7-7 and J usage is TRBJ2-3; D remains unclear. This CDR3 has 15 amino acids. Trimming cost V 0 bases and J 0 bases, with 7 bases left between them. Germline V gene sequence: CDR1 SSHAT, CDR2 FNYEAQ (reference sequence). CDR3 sequence reads: CASSLASSSTDTQYF. CDR3 in DNA: TGTGCCAGCAGCTTAGCGTCCTCTAGCACAGATACGCAGTATTTT.

The chain uses TRBV9 and TRBJ2-7, with 10 bases aligning to TRBD1. This CDR3 region has 15 residues. Germline lookup yields CDR1 SGDLS and CDR2 YYNGEE. J gave up 0 bases and V 3 bases, and 3 bases lay outside the gene matches. This CDR3 reads CASSAGQGFSYEQYF. The CDR3 region has the DNA TGTGCCAGCAGCGCGGGACAGGGGTTCTCCTACGAGCAGTACTTC.

This clonotype turned up a few times. The chain carries TRBV9 and TRBJ2-7, with 9 positions matching TRBD2. In germline, CDR1 is SGDLS, CDR2 YYNGEE. The CDR3 is made up of 15 amino acids. V trimming: 0 bases; J trimming: 5 bases; junction bases outside the gene matches: 6. The CDR3 reads CASSVGASGDDEQYF. DNA of the CDR3: TGTGCCAGCAGCGTAGGTGCTAGCGGGGACGACGAGCAGTACTTC.

V and J are TRBV25-1 and TRBJ2-3, with D uncertain. Germline CDR1 MGHDK, CDR2 SYGVNS. Trimming took 0 bases from V and 0 from J, leaving 7 bases between them. The length of the CDR3 is 15 residues. The DNA for the CDR3 is TGTGCCAGCAGTGAATATGGCTTAAGCACAGATACGCAGTATTTT. Protein product: CASSEYGLSTDTQYF.

This clonotype has a count of ten or more. The gene calls are TRBV12-3 or TRBV12-4 and TRBJ2-7; D might be TRBD1 or TRBD2, each matching 5 bases. With 2 bases removed from V and 0 bases from J, the gap between germline ends came to 11 bases. The CDR3 is made up of 15 amino acids. As DNA, the CDR3 is TGTGCCAGCAGTTTACGGGGCCATACCTCCTACGAGCAGTACTTC. This translates into CASSLRGHTSYEQYF.

This chain joins TRBV6-2 or TRBV6-3 and TRBJ2-7; TRBD1 aligns across 8 bases. Germline V gene sequence: CDR1 MNHEY, CDR2 SVGEGT. V was clipped by 2 bases and J by 0 bases; unmatched bases: 9. CDR3 length: 17 amino acids. This CDR3 reads CASSYPRTGSISYEQYF. CDR3 DNA sequence: TGTGCCAGCAGTTACCCCCGGACAGGGTCCATCTCCTACGAGCAGTACTTC.

This clonotype occurred a few times. V usage is TRBV20-1 and J usage is TRBJ2-1; 7 bases fit TRBD2. V was pared by 1 base and J by 0 bases, with 0 bases of the junction left unmatched. Germline loops: CDR1 DFQATT, CDR2 SNEGSKA (reference sequence). CDR3 length: 14 residues. The CDR3: CSARGTSSYNEQFF. The CDR3 nucleotides read TGCAGTGCTAGAGGGACTAGCTCCTACAATGAGCAGTTCTTC.

The chain couples TRBV29-1 to TRBJ1-2; the match to TRBD1 covers 8 bases. The CDR3 has 15 amino acids. The germline gives CDR1 SQVTM, CDR2 ANQGSEA. Trimming cost V 0 bases and J 5 bases; bases outside gene matches: 8. The CDR3 sequence: CSVEDTRTGWYGYTF. In nucleotides, the CDR3 is TGCAGCGTTGAAGATACTAGGACAGGGTGGTATGGCTACACCTTC.

In its sample, this clonotype was seen a few times. The J gene is TRBJ2-1, the V gene TRBV28; 14 bases agree with TRBD2. This CDR3 comprises 15 residues. Trimming at V came to 6 bases and at J to 9 bases, leaving 7 bases not matched to a gene. Germline V gene lookup returns CDR1 MDHEN and CDR2 SYDVKM. CDR3 sequence reads: CASRRLAGGPSEQFF. CDR3 sequence (DNA): TGTGCCAGCAGACGACTAGCGGGAGGGCCTAGTGAGCAGTTCTTC. The full variable domain, rest sourced from reference TRBV28 and TRBJ2-1, is DVKVTQSSRYLVKRTGEKVFLECVQDMDHENMFWYRQDPGLGLRLIYFSYDVKMKEKGDIPEGYSVSREKKERFSLILESASTNQTSMYLCASRRLAGGPSEQFFGPGTRLTVL.

This clonotype appeared a few times. The rearrangement uses TRBV7-6 and TRBJ2-3, with 13 bases matching TRBD2. The J segment lost 0 bases and the V segment lost 3 bases, leaving 6 bases of the junction unmatched. The CDR3 spans 18 residues. The V gene's germline CDR1 is SGHVS and CDR2 FNYEAQ. For the CDR3, the DNA is TGTGCCAGCAGCTTGGGACTAGCGGGAACCACTAGCACAGATACGCAGTATTTT. Translating gives CASSLGLAGTTSTDTQYF.

A few counts support this clonotype. The V gene is TRBV4-1, the J gene TRBJ1-5; D is ambiguous. The CDR3 runs to 13 residues. Trimming stripped 1 base from V and 6 bases from J, with 7 bases between. CDR1 is MGHRA and CDR2 is YSYEKL in the germline V gene. The CDR3 is CASSQAGGQPQHF. The CDR3 nucleotides are TGCGCCAGCAGCCAAGCGGGCGGTCAGCCCCAGCATTTT.

The genes are TRBV28 and TRBJ2-3; either TRBD1 or TRBD2 may supply D (5 bases each). Germline V lookup: CDR1 MDHEN, CDR2 SYDVKM. This CDR3 spans 15 amino acids. Trimming left V 6 bases short and J 1 base short, with 14 bases between. CDR3 sequence: CASSASRGRTDTQYF. CDR3 sequence (DNA): TGTGCCAGCAGCGCTTCGAGGGGCCGCACAGATACGCAGTATTTT.

CDR3 loop: CAWRESGTDTQYF. The CDR3 DNA sequence: TGTGCCTGGCGGGAATCGGGCACAGATACGCAGTATTTT. This chain links TRBV30 with TRBJ2-3; TRBD2 might be the D (5 bases). The CDR3 contains 13 residues. Germline V gene data show CDR1 as GTSNPN and CDR2 as SVGIG (reference sequence). V shed 5 bases and J shed 1 base, with 10 bases lying between them. Using reference TRBV30 and TRBJ2-3 for the parts outside the CDR3, the full variable domain is SQTIHQWPATLVQPVGSPLSLECTVEGTSNPNLYWYRQAAGRGLQLLFYSVGIGQISSEVPQNLSASRPQDRQFILSSKKLLLSDSGFYLCAWRESGTDTQYFGPGTRLTVL.

The rearrangement links TRBV10-3 to TRBJ1-1; D remains unclear. Trimming stripped 0 bases from V and 0 bases from J, with 8 bases between. Germline V gives CDR1 ENHRY, CDR2 SYGVKD. The CDR3 sequence is 15 residues long. In nucleotides, the CDR3 is TGTGCCATCAGTGAGTCGACACCCCTGAACACTGAAGCTTTCTTT. This translates into CAISESTPLNTEAFF.

The rearrangement links TRBV13 to TRBJ1-1; D gene ambiguous. Trimming removed 1 base from V and 8 bases from J, with 8 bases in between. The CDR3 totals 12 residues. Germline V gene sequence: CDR1 PRHDT, CDR2 FYEKMQ (reference sequence). In nucleotides, the CDR3 is TGTGCCAGCAGCTTAGCCCGGGAGGAAGCTTTCTTT. Encoded protein: CASSLAREEAFF.

This clonotype was recorded once. The chain couples TRBV7-2 to TRBJ2-1; the match to TRBD1 covers 12 bases. The CDR3 consists of 17 residues. Trimming took 5 bases from V and 3 from J; bases not matched to a gene: 8. Germline V lookup: CDR1 SGHTA, CDR2 FQGNSA. CDR3 amino acids: CASSTGTGGDIYNEQFF. The CDR3 coding sequence is TGTGCCAGCAGCACCGGGACAGGGGGCGATATCTACAATGAGCAGTTCTTC.

This rearrangement joins TRBV12-3 or TRBV12-4 to TRBJ2-7; possible D gene TRBD2, 6 bases. CDR3 size: 14 residues. Trimming pared 3 bases from V and 4 bases from J, leaving 13 bases between. CDR3 sequence: CASSLGQEGYEQYF. Written as DNA, the CDR3 is TGTGCCAGCAGTTTGGGGCAGGAGGGTTACGAGCAGTACTTC.

This clonotype was recorded many times. The rearrangement uses TRBV2 and TRBJ2-7; D remains unclear. V lost 7 bases, J lost 2 bases, and 9 bases lay in between. The CDR3 sequence is 12 residues long. Looked up from germline, CDR1 is SNHLY and CDR2 is FYNNEI. CDR3: CASTWRTYEQYF. DNA of the CDR3: TGTGCCAGCACGTGGCGGACCTACGAGCAGTACTTC.